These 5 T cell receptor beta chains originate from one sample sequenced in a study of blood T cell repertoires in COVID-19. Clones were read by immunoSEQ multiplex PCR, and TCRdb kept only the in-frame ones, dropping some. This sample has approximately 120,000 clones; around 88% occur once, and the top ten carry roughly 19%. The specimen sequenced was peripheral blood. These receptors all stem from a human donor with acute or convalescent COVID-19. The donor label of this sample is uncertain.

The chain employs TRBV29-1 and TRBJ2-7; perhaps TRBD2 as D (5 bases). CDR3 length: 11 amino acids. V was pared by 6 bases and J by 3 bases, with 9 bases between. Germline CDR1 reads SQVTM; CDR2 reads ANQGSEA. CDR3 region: CSVGDVYEQYF. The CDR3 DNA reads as TGCAGCGTCGGGGATGTCTACGAGCAGTACTTC.

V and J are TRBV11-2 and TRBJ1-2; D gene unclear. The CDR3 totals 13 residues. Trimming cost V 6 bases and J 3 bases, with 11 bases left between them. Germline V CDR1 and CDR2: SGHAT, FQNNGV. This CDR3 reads CASSPDEDYGYTF. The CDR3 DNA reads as TGTGCCAGCAGTCCAGACGAGGACTATGGCTACACCTTC.

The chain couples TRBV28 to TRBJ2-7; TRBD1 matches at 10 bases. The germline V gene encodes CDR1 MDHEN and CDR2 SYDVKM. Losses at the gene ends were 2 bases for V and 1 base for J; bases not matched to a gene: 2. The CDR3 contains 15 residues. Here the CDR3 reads CASSLGQGGSYEQYF. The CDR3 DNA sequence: TGTGCCAGCAGTTTAGGACAGGGGGGTTCCTACGAGCAGTACTTC.

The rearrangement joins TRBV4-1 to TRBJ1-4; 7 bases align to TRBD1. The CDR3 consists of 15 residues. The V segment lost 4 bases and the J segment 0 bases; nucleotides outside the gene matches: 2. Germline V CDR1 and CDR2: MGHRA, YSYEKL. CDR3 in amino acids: CASSRQGATNEKLFF. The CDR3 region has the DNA TGCGCCAGCAGCCGCCAGGGGGCAACTAATGAAAAACTGTTTTTT.

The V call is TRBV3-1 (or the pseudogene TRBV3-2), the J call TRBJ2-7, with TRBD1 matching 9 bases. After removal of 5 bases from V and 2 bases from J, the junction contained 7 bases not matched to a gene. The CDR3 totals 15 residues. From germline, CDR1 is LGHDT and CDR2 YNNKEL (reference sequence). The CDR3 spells CASSLPGQGAYEQYF. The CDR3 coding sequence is TGTGCCAGCAGCTTACCGGGACAGGGAGCCTACGAGCAGTACTTC.